These 19 T cell receptor beta chains were sequenced from one sample in a study of blood T cell repertoires in COVID-19. Measured with immunoSEQ multiplex PCR; TCRdb has only the in-frame clones, and not every one. This sample yields tens of thousands of clones, of which roughly 92% are seen a single time; around 6% belongs to the top ten. The sequencing sample was made of peripheral blood. These receptors all come from a woman in her fifties or sixties with active COVID-19.

V gene TRBV9 combines with J gene TRBJ2-7; 11 bases map to TRBD1. V lost 3 bases and J lost 3; bases outside the gene matches: 2. Per germline, CDR1 SGDLS and CDR2 YYNGEE. The length of the CDR3 is 14 residues. The CDR3, as DNA: TGTGCCAGCAGCGCCGGGACAGGGGGCTACGAGCAGTACTTC. As protein: CASSAGTGGYEQYF.

The rearrangement joins TRBV15 to TRBJ1-4; D not certain. V was clipped by 4 bases and J by 0 bases, with 12 bases between them. CDR1 is LNHNV, CDR2 YYDKDF, per germline (reference sequence). The CDR3 is made up of 16 amino acids. This CDR3 reads CATSKTPHTTNEKLFF. CDR3 sequence (DNA): TGTGCCACCAGCAAGACACCCCACACAACTAATGAAAAACTGTTTTTT.

V usage is TRBV5-1 and J usage is TRBJ1-2; 9 bases line up with TRBD1. The CDR3 spans 15 residues. After removal of 4 bases from V and 8 bases from J, the junction contained 12 bases not matched to a gene. Germline CDR1 and CDR2: SGHRS and YFSETQ. CDR3 sequence reads: CASSLDGTGPKGYTF. The CDR3 DNA is TGCGCCAGCAGCCTCGACGGGACAGGGCCTAAAGGCTACACCTTC.

This chain links TRBV28 with TRBJ2-7; 8 bases map to TRBD1. Trimming at V came to 7 bases and at J to 2 bases, leaving 7 bases not matched to a gene. CDR1 is MDHEN and CDR2 is SYDVKM in the germline V gene. The CDR3 contains 14 residues. The CDR3 is CASKPGQVAYEQYF. The CDR3 DNA follows: TGTGCCAGCAAACCGGGACAGGTAGCCTACGAGCAGTACTTC.

The sample holds a few counts of this clone. The V and J genes are TRBV28 and TRBJ1-5; 9 nucleotides agree with TRBD1. The CDR3 has 16 residues. After removal of 6 bases from V and 7 bases from J, the junction contained 13 bases not matched to a gene. Germline assignment: CDR1 MDHEN and CDR2 SYDVKM. CDR3 nucleotide sequence: TGTGCCAGCAGGAGACAGGGGGGCGAGGGGAACCAGCCCCAGCATTTT. It is translated as CASRRQGGEGNQPQHF.

V and J are TRBV6-2 or TRBV6-3 and TRBJ2-1; 9 bases are a match to TRBD1. The CDR3 spans 16 residues. Germline V gene lookup returns CDR1 MNHEY and CDR2 SVGEGT. The V segment lost 5 bases and the J segment 7 bases; nucleotides outside the gene matches: 12. The CDR3: CASSDRTGGVRNEQFF. In DNA, the CDR3 is TGTGCCAGCAGTGACCGTACAGGGGGCGTGCGTAATGAGCAGTTCTTC.

This chain uses TRBV6-2 or TRBV6-3 with TRBJ2-7; 10 bases fit TRBD2. The CDR3 is made up of 14 amino acids. In germline, CDR1 is MNHEY, CDR2 SVGEGT. Trimming took 5 bases from V and 7 from J; bases not matched to a gene: 8. In nucleotides, the CDR3 is TGTGCCAGCAGTAAACTAGCGGGGCCTGGGGAGCAGTACTTC. The encoded protein is CASSKLAGPGEQYF.

This clone has just a few counts. In nucleotides, the CDR3 is TGTGCCAGCAGCTTAGGCCAGGGGAAGGGAAACACCATATATTTT. Its protein is CASSLGQGKGNTIYF. The V and J genes are TRBV7-4 and TRBJ1-3, with TRBD1 as a possible D gene (6 bases). In germline, CDR1 is SGHVT, CDR2 SQSDAQ. The ends were cut back, 1 base at V and 4 bases at J, with 11 bases in the middle. The CDR3 runs to 15 residues.

The V and J genes are TRBV19 and TRBJ2-2, with TRBD1 identical over 7 bases. This CDR3 comprises 14 residues. In germline, CDR1 is LNHDA, CDR2 SQIVND (reference sequence). V shed 4 bases and J 4 bases; nucleotides not matched to a gene: 3. The CDR3 is CASSTQGITGELFF. The CDR3 coding sequence is TGTGCCAGTAGTACACAGGGGATCACCGGGGAGCTGTTTTTT. Full variable domain (rest looked up from reference TRBV19 and TRBJ2-2): DGGITQSPKYLFRKEGQNVTLSCEQNLNHDAMYWYRQDPGQGLRLIYYSQIVNDFQKGDIAEGYSVSREKKESFPLTVTSAQKNPTAFYLCASSTQGITGELFFGEGSRLTVL.

The rearrangement links TRBV18 to TRBJ2-5; TRBD2 agrees at 13 bases. V trimming: 1 base; J trimming: 2 bases; junction bases outside the gene matches: 7. Germline-derived CDR1 and CDR2 are KGHSH and LQKENI. The CDR3 extends over 18 amino acids. The CDR3 DNA sequence: TGTGCCAGCTCACCACGGCAACTAGCGGGGGGGATACAAGAGACCCAGTACTTC. Amino acids: CASSPRQLAGGIQETQYF.

The rearrangement joins TRBV21-1 to TRBJ2-5; TRBD1 was called by the table and not checked on the DNA. TRBV21-1 is a pseudogene. The CDR3 runs to 14 residues. The CDR3, as DNA: TGTGCCAGCAGCGCAAGACAGGGACGGGAGACCCAGTACTTC. Amino acids: CASSARQGRETQYF.

The V call is TRBV30, the J call TRBJ1-5; perhaps TRBD1 as D (6 bases). The V and J ends lost 2 bases and 5 bases respectively, with 16 bases between them. This CDR3 region has 15 residues. The germline CDR1 and CDR2 sequences are GTSNPN and SVGIG (reference sequence). The CDR3 DNA is TGTGCCTGGAGTCAAGCGGACAGTTTCTATCAGCCCCAGCATTTT. Translating gives CAWSQADSFYQPQHF.

The rearrangement joins TRBV11-1 to TRBJ2-1; 11 bases fit TRBD2. From germline, CDR1 is SGHAT and CDR2 FQDESV (reference sequence). The trim removed 5 bases at V and 6 bases at J, leaving 6 bases unmatched. The CDR3 is 15 amino acids. CDR3 sequence: CASSPGLAGPNEQFF. The CDR3 DNA sequence: TGTGCCAGCAGCCCTGGACTAGCGGGCCCCAATGAGCAGTTCTTC.

The V and J genes are TRBV19 and TRBJ2-5, with TRBD1 identical over 8 bases. Trimming took 9 bases from V and 5 from J; bases not matched to a gene: 2. From germline, CDR1 is LNHDA and CDR2 SQIVND (reference sequence). The CDR3 consists of 11 residues. The CDR3 nucleotides read TGTGCCAGCAGGGGGCGCGAGACCCAGTACTTC. This gives the protein CASRGRETQYF. The full variable domain, completed using reference TRBV19 and TRBJ2-5, is DGGITQSPKYLFRKEGQNVTLSCEQNLNHDAMYWYRQDPGQGLRLIYYSQIVNDFQKGDIAEGYSVSREKKESFPLTVTSAQKNPTAFYLCASRGRETQYFGPGTRLLVL.

CDR3 sequence reads: CAISEGGSSYNEQFF. CDR3 in DNA: TGTGCCATCAGTGAGGGGGGGAGCTCCTACAATGAGCAGTTCTTC. The chain uses TRBV10-3 and TRBJ2-1; a possible D gene is TRBD2 (6 bases). CDR1 and CDR2 from the germline V gene are ENHRY and SYGVKD. The CDR3 consists of 15 residues. The V end was cut by 2 bases, the J end by 0 bases, with 8 bases between.

The chain combines TRBV5-4 with TRBJ2-5, with 10 bases identical to TRBD2. The germline V gene has CDR1 SGHNT and CDR2 YYREEE (reference sequence). This CDR3 is built from 16 residues. V dropped 3 bases and J dropped 4; count of bases not matched to a gene: 9. The CDR3 region is CASSSPALAGVETQYF. The CDR3 region has the DNA TGTGCCAGCAGCTCCCCCGCCCTAGCGGGGGTAGAGACCCAGTACTTC.

The CDR3 DNA follows: TGCGCCAGCAGCTTGGACGGGTCCACTGAAGCTTTCTTT. This translates into CASSLDGSTEAFF. V gene TRBV5-1 combines with J gene TRBJ1-1, with unresolved D. V lost 0 bases to trimming and J lost 4 bases, with 7 bases between them. The germline gives CDR1 SGHRS, CDR2 YFSETQ. The CDR3 has 13 residues.

This chain links TRBV18 with TRBJ2-1, with 7 bases aligning to TRBD2. The length of the CDR3 is 13 residues. Unmatched junction bases numbered 0, after V lost 4 bases and J lost 3 bases. Germline V gene lookup returns CDR1 KGHSH and CDR2 LQKENI. The CDR3 DNA sequence: TGTGCCAGCTCACGCGGGAGCTACAATGAGCAGTTCTTC. Amino acid sequence: CASSRGSYNEQFF.

The count of this clone is one. The rearrangement uses TRBV9 and TRBJ1-1, with a possible D match to TRBD1 (6 bases). The CDR3 consists of 14 residues. V was trimmed by 4 bases and J by 6 bases, leaving 16 bases between them. CDR1 is SGDLS, CDR2 YYNGEE, per germline. The CDR3 is CASSPRGGAPEAFF. Written as DNA, the CDR3 is TGTGCCAGCAGCCCCCGTGGGGGGGCCCCTGAAGCTTTCTTT.